The 7 T cell receptor beta chains listed next were all sequenced from one sample in a study of cytomegalovirus exposure and HLA in healthy donors. The PCR used 60 Vbeta and 13 Jbeta primers. Only in-frame clones appear in the TCRdb table, and some are missing; sequencing was by immunoSEQ multiplex PCR. This sample's clone table lists fewer than 150,000 clones. Sequenced: PBMCs. The receptors derive from a woman aged 55-75 years in good health and CMV-seronegative.

This chain uses TRBV29-1 with TRBJ1-2, with 9 bases aligning to TRBD1. The J segment lost 7 bases and the V segment lost 6 bases, leaving 9 bases of the junction unmatched. This CDR3 has 13 residues. Looked up from germline, CDR1 is SQVTM and CDR2 is ANQGSEA. As DNA, the CDR3 is TGCAGCGTGGGGGGGACAGGGTCGGGTGGCTACACCTTC. Its translation: CSVGGTGSGGYTF.

The chain employs TRBV7-9 and TRBJ2-5, with TRBD2 identical over 12 bases. V lost 6 bases to trimming and J lost 6 bases; unmatched junction nucleotides: 5. This CDR3 has 14 residues. Per the germline V gene, CDR1 is SEHNR and CDR2 is FQNEAQ (reference sequence). The CDR3 sequence is CASRPSGGAQTQYF. The DNA of the CDR3 is TGTGCCAGCAGACCTAGCGGGGGGGCGCAGACCCAGTACTTC.

The chain is built from TRBV6-1 and TRBJ2-5, with TRBD1 identical over 7 bases. Germline values: CDR1 MNHNS, CDR2 SASEGT. The ends lost 6 bases at V and 5 bases at J; junction bases unmatched: 9. The CDR3 loop spans 14 amino acids. The CDR3 DNA is TGTGCCAGCAGACTGGACAGGTCGGGCGAGACCCAGTACTTC. It yields the protein CASRLDRSGETQYF.

The chain is built from TRBV6-4 and TRBJ1-2, with D possibly TRBD1 on 6 matching bases. The CDR3 extends over 14 amino acids. In germline, CDR1 is MRHNA, CDR2 SNTAGT. V gave up 0 bases and J gave up 7 bases, with 12 bases separating them. The CDR3: CASSDSGPGVGYTF. CDR3 coding DNA: TGTGCCAGCAGTGACTCGGGACCAGGGGTTGGCTACACCTTC.

This chain links TRBV29-1 with TRBJ1-2; D ambiguous. CDR1 SQVTM and CDR2 ANQGSEA come from the germline V gene. The CDR3 contains 12 residues. V lost 4 bases to trimming and J lost 0 bases, with 6 bases between them. CDR3 sequence: CSVVRTNYGYTF. In DNA form, the CDR3 reads TGCAGCGTTGTGAGGACTAACTATGGCTACACCTTC.

V and J are TRBV18 and TRBJ2-7; 8 bases agree with TRBD1. The CDR3 has 17 residues. Germline V lookup: CDR1 KGHSH, CDR2 LQKENI. V shed 5 bases, J shed 3 bases, and the junction held 15 bases outside the gene matches. Here the CDR3 reads CASSTDPGQGAFYEQYF. The DNA for the CDR3 is TGTGCCAGCTCAACTGACCCCGGACAGGGTGCTTTCTACGAGCAGTACTTC.

This chain connects TRBV19 to TRBJ1-5; no clear D gene. Trimming removed 5 bases from V and 7 bases from J, with 9 bases in between. This CDR3 contains 12 residues. The germline V gene encodes CDR1 LNHDA and CDR2 SQIVND (reference sequence). The CDR3 DNA reads as TGTGCCAGTAGTCCCCAACGGCAGCCCCAGCATTTT. It translates to CASSPQRQPQHF.